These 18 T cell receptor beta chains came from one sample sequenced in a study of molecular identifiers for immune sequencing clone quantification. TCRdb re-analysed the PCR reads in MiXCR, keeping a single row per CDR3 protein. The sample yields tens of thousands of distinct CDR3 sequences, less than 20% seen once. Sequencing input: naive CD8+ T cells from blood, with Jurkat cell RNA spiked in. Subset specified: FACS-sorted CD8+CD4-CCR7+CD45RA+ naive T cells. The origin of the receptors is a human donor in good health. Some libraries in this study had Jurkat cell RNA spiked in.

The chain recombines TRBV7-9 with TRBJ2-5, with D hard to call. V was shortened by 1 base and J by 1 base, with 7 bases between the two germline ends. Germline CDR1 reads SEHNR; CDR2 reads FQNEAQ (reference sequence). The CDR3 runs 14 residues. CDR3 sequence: CASSLVLPQETQYF. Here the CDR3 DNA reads TGTGCCAGCAGCTTAGTGTTACCCCAAGAGACCCAGTACTTC.

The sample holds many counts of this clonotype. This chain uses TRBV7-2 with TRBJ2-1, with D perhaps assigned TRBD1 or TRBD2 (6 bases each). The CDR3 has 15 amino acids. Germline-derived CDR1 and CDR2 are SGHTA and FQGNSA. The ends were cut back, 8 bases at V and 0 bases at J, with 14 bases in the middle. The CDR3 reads CASAGGQSSYNEQFF. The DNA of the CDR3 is TGTGCCAGCGCTGGGGGGCAGAGCTCCTACAATGAGCAGTTCTTC. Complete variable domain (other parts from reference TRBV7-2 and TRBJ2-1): GAGVSQSPSNKVTEKGKDVELRCDPISGHTALYWYRQSLGQGLEFLIYFQGNSAPDKSGLPSDRFSAERTGGSVSTLTIQRTQQEDSAVYLCASAGGQSSYNEQFFGPGTRLTVL.

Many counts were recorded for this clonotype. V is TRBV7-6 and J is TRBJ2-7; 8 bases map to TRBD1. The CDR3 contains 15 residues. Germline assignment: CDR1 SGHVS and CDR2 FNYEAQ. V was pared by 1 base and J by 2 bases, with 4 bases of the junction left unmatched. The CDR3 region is CASSLERDRPYEQYF. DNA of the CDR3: TGTGCCAGCAGCTTAGAAAGGGACAGGCCCTACGAGCAGTACTTC.

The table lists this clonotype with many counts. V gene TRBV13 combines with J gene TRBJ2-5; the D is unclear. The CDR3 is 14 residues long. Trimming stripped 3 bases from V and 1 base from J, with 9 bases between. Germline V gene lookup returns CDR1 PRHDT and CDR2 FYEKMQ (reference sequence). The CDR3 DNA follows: TGTGCCAGCAGCTTCACGACGTCCCAAGAGACCCAGTACTTC. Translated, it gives CASSFTTSQETQYF.

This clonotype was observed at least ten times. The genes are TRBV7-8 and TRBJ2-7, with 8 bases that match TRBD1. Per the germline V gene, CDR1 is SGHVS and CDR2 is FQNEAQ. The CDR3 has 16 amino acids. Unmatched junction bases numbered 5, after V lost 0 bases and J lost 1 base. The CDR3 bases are TGTGCCAGCAGCTTAGCGGACAGGGCCTTTTCCTACGAGCAGTACTTC. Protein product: CASSLADRAFSYEQYF.

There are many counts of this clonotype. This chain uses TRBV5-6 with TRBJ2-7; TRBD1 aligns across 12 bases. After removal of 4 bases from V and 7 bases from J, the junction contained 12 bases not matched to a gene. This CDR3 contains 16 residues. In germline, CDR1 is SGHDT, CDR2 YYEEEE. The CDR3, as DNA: TGTGCCAGCAGCCCGGAACCGGGACAGGGGGCGCGGGAGCAGTACTTC. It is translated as CASSPEPGQGAREQYF.

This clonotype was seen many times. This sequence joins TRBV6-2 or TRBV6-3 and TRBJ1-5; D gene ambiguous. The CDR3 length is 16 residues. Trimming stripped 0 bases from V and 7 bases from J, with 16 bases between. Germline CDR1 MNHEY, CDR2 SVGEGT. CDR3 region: CASSYSSGDSSQPQHF. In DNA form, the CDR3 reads TGTGCCAGCAGTTACTCTAGCGGTGACTCCAGCCAGCCCCAGCATTTT.

The CDR3 nucleotides are TGTGCCAGCAGTGCCGGGACTAGCGGTTACGAGCAGTACTTC. Its protein is CASSAGTSGYEQYF. The chain employs TRBV6-5 and TRBJ2-7; 11 bases are shared with TRBD2. Germline trimming cut 5 bases from V and 4 bases from J; bases unmatched to any gene: 4. CDR1 is MNHEY, CDR2 SVGAGI, per germline. CDR3 length equals 14 residues.

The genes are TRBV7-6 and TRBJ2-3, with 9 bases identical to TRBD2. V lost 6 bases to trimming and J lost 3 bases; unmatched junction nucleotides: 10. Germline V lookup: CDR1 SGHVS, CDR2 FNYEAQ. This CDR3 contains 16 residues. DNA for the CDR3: TGTGCCAGCAGAGAAAATATAGCGGGAGTTACAGATACGCAGTATTTT. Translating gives CASRENIAGVTDTQYF.

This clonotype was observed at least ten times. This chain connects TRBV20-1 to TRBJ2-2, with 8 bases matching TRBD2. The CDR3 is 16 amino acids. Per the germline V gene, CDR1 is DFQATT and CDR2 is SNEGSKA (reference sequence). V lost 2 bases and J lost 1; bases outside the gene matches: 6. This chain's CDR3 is CSARSRLARNTGELFF. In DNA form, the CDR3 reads TGCAGTGCTAGATCGAGACTAGCGCGGAACACCGGGGAGCTGTTTTTT.

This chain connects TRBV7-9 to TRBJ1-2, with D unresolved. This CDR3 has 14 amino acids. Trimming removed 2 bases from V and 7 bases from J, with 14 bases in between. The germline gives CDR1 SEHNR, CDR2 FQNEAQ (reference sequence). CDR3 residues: CASSLPPEGGGYTF. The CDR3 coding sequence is TGTGCCAGCAGCTTACCCCCAGAGGGTGGTGGCTACACCTTC.

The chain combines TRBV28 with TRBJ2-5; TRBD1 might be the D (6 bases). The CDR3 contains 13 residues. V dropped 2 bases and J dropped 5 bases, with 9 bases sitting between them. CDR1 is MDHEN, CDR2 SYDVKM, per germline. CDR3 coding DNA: TGTGCCAGCAGTTTAGGGGGCTGGGAGACCCAGTACTTC. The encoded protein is CASSLGGWETQYF.

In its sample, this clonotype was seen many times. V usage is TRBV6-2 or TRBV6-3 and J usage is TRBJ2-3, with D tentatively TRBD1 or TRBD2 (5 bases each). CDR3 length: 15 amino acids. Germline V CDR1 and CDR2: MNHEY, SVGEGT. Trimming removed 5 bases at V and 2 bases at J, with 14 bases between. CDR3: CASSQRDVPTDTQYF. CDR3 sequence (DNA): TGTGCCAGCAGTCAACGGGACGTCCCCACAGATACGCAGTATTTT.

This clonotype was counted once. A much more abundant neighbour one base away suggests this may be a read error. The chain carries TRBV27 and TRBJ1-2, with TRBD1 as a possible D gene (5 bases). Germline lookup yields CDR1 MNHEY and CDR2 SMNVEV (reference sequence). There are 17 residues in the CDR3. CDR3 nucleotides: TGTGCCAGCAGTTTATCGTATCCGGCAGGGAGGCACTATGGCTACGCCTTC. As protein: CASSLSYPAGRHYGYAF.

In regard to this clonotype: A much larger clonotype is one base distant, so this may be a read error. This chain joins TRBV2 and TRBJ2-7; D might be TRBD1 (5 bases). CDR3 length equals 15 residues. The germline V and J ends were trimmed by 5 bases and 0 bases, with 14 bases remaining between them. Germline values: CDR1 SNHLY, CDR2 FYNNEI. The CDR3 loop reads CASSNWGFLSYEQYF. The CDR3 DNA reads TGTGCCAGCAGTAATTGGGGCTTCCTCTCCTACGAGCAGTACTTC.

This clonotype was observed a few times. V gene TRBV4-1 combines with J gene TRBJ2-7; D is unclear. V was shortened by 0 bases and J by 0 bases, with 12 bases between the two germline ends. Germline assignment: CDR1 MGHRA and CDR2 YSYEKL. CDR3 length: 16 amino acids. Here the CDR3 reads CASSQDLGRNSYEQYF. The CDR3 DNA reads TGCGCCAGCAGCCAAGATTTGGGTAGGAACTCCTACGAGCAGTACTTC.

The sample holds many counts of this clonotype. The CDR3: CASSPGTSGRALPYNEQFF. DNA of the CDR3: TGTGCCAGCAGCCCCGGGACTAGCGGGAGGGCGCTACCCTACAATGAGCAGTTCTTC. The rearrangement uses TRBV9 and TRBJ2-1, with 16 bases identical to TRBD2. J gave up 2 bases and V 4 bases, and 9 bases lay outside the gene matches. This CDR3 contains 19 residues. The germline V gene has CDR1 SGDLS and CDR2 YYNGEE.

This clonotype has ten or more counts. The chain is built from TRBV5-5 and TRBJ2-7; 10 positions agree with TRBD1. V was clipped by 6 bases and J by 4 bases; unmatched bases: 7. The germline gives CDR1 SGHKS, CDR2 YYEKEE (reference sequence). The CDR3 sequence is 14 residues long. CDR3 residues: CASTFGQGEYEQYF. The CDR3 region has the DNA TGTGCCAGCACCTTTGGACAGGGGGAATACGAGCAGTACTTC.